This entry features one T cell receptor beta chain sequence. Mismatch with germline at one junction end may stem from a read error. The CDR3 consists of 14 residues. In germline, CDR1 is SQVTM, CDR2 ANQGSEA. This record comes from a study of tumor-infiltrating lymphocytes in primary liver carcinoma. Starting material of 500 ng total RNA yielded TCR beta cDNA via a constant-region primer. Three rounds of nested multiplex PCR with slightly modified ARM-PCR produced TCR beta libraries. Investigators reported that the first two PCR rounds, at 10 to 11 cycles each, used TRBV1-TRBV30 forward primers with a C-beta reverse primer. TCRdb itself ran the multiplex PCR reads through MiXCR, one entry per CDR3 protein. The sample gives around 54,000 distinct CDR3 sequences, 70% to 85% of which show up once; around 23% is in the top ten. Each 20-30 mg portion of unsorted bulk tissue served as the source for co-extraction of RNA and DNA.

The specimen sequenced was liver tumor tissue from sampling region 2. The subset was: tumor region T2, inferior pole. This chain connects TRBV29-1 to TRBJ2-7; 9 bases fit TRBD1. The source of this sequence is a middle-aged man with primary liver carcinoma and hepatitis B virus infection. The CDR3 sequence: CSVMTGGSPYEQNF. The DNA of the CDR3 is TGCAGCGTTATGACAGGGGGTAGCCCCTACGAGCAGAACTTC.